Shown below are 9 T cell receptor beta chains from a single sample sequenced in a study of T cell responses to AZD1222 COVID-19 vaccine. Profiled with immunoSEQ multiplex PCR; TCRdb holds only in-frame clones, not every one. The sample yields roughly 91,000 clones, about 85% seen once. This specimen was peripheral blood, taken on day 0 of AZD1222 vaccination. These receptors originate from an adult in good health.

The J gene is TRBJ1-5, the V gene TRBV18; 9 positions agree with TRBD1. Trimming at V came to 3 bases and at J to 5 bases, leaving 17 bases not matched to a gene. Per the germline V gene, CDR1 is KGHSH and CDR2 is LQKENI. This CDR3 spans 19 amino acids. The CDR3 loop is CASSPGLGTGSSTDQPQHF. CDR3 coding DNA: TGTGCCAGCTCACCTGGTCTTGGGACAGGGAGCTCCACCGATCAGCCCCAGCATTTT.

The V call is TRBV6-5, the J call TRBJ1-5; no clear D gene. This CDR3 has 15 residues. V lost 5 bases, J lost 6 bases, and 17 bases lay in between. CDR1 is MNHEY and CDR2 is SVGAGI in the germline V gene. The CDR3 protein is CASSTGPSVGQPQHF. CDR3 DNA sequence: TGTGCCAGCAGTACGGGCCCCTCCGTGGGTCAGCCCCAGCATTTT.

The chain uses TRBV6-4 and TRBJ2-3; 11 bases agree with TRBD2. In germline, CDR1 is MRHNA, CDR2 SNTAGT. Germline trimming cut 6 bases from V and 4 bases from J; bases unmatched to any gene: 9. This CDR3 has 16 amino acids. Here the CDR3 DNA reads TGTGCCAGCAGCCGAGGGGGACTAGCGGAAGCAGATACGCAGTATTTT. Protein product: CASSRGGLAEADTQYF.

This chain links TRBV20-1 with TRBJ1-2; D is ambiguous. The CDR3 has 9 residues. V was pared by 4 bases and J by 6 bases, with 3 bases between. CDR1 is DFQATT, CDR2 SNEGSKA, per germline (reference sequence). CDR3 DNA: TGCAGTGCTACGGATGGCTACACCTTC. Protein sequence: CSATDGYTF.

The V call is TRBV19, the J call TRBJ1-3; no reliable D call. CDR3 length: 14 amino acids. From germline, CDR1 is LNHDA and CDR2 SQIVND (reference sequence). V dropped 8 bases and J dropped 0 bases, with 11 bases sitting between them. CDR3 nucleotides: TGTGCCAGTCGCACAGTTCTCTCTGGAAACACCATATATTTT. Protein sequence: CASRTVLSGNTIYF.

The V gene is TRBV4-3, the J gene TRBJ1-2; D gene unclear. Trimming pared 2 bases from V and 7 bases from J, leaving 11 bases between. This CDR3 spans 13 amino acids. CDR1 is LGHNA, CDR2 YSLEER, per germline. The CDR3 here is CASSQSGATGYTF. The CDR3 DNA is TGCGCCAGCAGCCAATCGGGAGCCACTGGCTACACCTTC.

The CDR3 loop is CASSLGVNNEQFF. The CDR3 DNA follows: TGTGCCAGCAGCTTGGGAGTCAACAATGAGCAGTTCTTC. The chain joins TRBV7-2 to TRBJ2-1; weak D call: TRBD2 (5 bases). This CDR3 is 13 amino acids long. The V and J ends lost 3 bases and 5 bases respectively, with 8 bases between them. CDR1 and CDR2 from the germline V gene are SGHTA and FQGNSA.

The genes are TRBV27 and TRBJ1-1; D perhaps matches TRBD1 (6 bases). Germline CDR1 and CDR2: MNHEY and SMNVEV (reference sequence). Trimming pared 10 bases from V and 2 bases from J, leaving 14 bases between. The CDR3 loop spans 13 amino acids. The CDR3 DNA is TGTGCCACCTCGGCCAGGGGAAACACTGAAGCTTTCTTT. It is translated as CATSARGNTEAFF.

The DNA for the CDR3 is TGTGCCAGCAGTTACGGAAGGAATGAGCAGTTCTTC. It encodes CASSYGRNEQFF. The V and J genes are TRBV6-6 and TRBJ2-1; no reliable D call. The CDR3 runs 12 residues. Per germline, CDR1 MNHNY and CDR2 SVGAGI (reference sequence). Trimming removed 2 bases from V and 7 bases from J, with 6 bases in between.